This paragraph reports one T cell receptor beta chain. The entry originates in a study of T-cell reconstitution after alpha-beta-depleted transplantation in children. A library of TCRbeta sequences, prepared with unique molecular identifiers, was generated. One entry per CDR3 protein, called by TCRdb with MiXCR from the PCR reads. The table lists 440,000 or so distinct CDR3 sequences, roughly 43% of them singletons. The starting material was PBMCs, obtained before TCRalphabeta/CD19-depleted stem cell transplant. This clonotype was sampled from a girl aged 2-10 years with aplastic anemia, due to receive a stem cell transplant.

The CDR3 nucleotides are TGCGCCAGCAGAGTTCGGGGTGATTCAACAGATACGCAGTATTTT. Its protein is CASRVRGDSTDTQYF. The chain links TRBV5-1 to TRBJ2-3, with a tentative D call TRBD2 (5 bases). CDR1 SGHRS and CDR2 YFSETQ come from the germline V gene. The ends were cut back, 5 bases at V and 3 bases at J, with 16 bases in the middle. The CDR3 sequence is 15 residues long.